This T cell receptor beta chain is from a study of T cell changes during pregnancy in multiple sclerosis. Libraries were prepared by immunoSEQ multiplex PCR; TCRdb keeps only in-frame clonotypes and omits some of them. The table lists under 60,000 clones, roughly 95% of them singletons. V dropped 5 bases and J dropped 0; count of bases not matched to a gene: 4. Per the germline V gene, CDR1 is SGHTA and CDR2 is FQGTGA. The CDR3 consists of 15 residues. This clonotype was sampled from a female donor with multiple sclerosis, enrolled in a pregnancy study. This sample comprised CD4+ T cells from peripheral blood mononuclear cells, obtained in the third trimester of pregnancy. The J gene is TRBJ1-1, the V gene TRBV7-3, with 9 bases that match TRBD1. This chain's CDR3 is CASSIDRGMNTEAFF. CDR3 sequence (DNA): TGTGCCAGCAGCATAGACAGGGGGATGAACACTGAAGCTTTCTTT.